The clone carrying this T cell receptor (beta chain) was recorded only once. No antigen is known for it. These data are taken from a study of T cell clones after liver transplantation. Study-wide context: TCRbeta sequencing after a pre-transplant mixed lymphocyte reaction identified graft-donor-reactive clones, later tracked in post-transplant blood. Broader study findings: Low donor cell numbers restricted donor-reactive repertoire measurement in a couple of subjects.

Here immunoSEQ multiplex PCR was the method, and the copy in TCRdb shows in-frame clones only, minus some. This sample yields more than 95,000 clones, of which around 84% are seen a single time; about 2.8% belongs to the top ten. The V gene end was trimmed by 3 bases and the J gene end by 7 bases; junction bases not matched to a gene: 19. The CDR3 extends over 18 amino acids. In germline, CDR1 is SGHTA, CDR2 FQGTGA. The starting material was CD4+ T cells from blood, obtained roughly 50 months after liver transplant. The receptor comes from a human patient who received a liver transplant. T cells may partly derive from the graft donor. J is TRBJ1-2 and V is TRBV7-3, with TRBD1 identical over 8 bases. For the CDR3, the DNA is TGTGCCAGCAGCTTGGAGTCGGCAGGGGGCGTCTACGGTTCTGGCTACACCTTC. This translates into CASSLESAGGVYGSGYTF.